Listed below are T cell receptor beta chains from one sample, sequenced in a study of cytomegalovirus exposure and HLA in healthy donors. Sequencing was performed with immunoSEQ multiplex PCR; in TCRdb, only in-frame clones are kept and a portion is missing. The sample has approximately 190,000 clones, more than 65% seen once. Sequencing was carried out using PBMCs. The receptors here all came from a woman between 25 and 40 years old in good health and CMV-seropositive. Each CDR3 is given with its conserved first and last residue. The D gene is left open where the match is weak. Rows give clone size only sometimes, using once, few, many, or a class for an expanded clone.

clone size: NA
CDR3 length: 14
D gene: TRBD1
J gene: TRBJ1-1
V gene: TRBV4-2
CDR3 protein: CASSRQGRNTEAFF
CDR3 DNA: TGTGCCAGCAGCCGACAGGGGCGGAACACTGAAGCTTTCTTT

clone size: NA
CDR3 length: 12
D gene: NA
J gene: TRBJ1-1
V gene: TRBV29-1
CDR3 protein: CSVTLRVTEAFF
CDR3 DNA: TGCAGCGTGACTCTCAGGGTCACTGAAGCTTTCTTT

clone size: NA
CDR3 length: 14
D gene: TRBD2
J gene: TRBJ2-1
V gene: TRBV6-5
CDR3 protein: CASWSGSIYNEQFF
CDR3 DNA: TGTGCCAGTTGGAGCGGGAGTATCTACAATGAGCAGTTCTTC

clone size: NA
CDR3 length: 16
D gene: NA
J gene: TRBJ2-1
V gene: TRBV2
CDR3 protein: CASSEGPPSSYNEQFF
CDR3 DNA: TGTGCCAGCAGTGAGGGCCCCCCCAGCTCCTACAATGAGCAGTTCTTC

clone size: NA
CDR3 length: 14
D gene: TRBD2
J gene: TRBJ2-3
V gene: TRBV2
CDR3 protein: CASSEVAGADTQYF
CDR3 DNA: TGTGCCAGCAGTGAAGTAGCGGGAGCAGATACGCAGTATTTT

clone size: NA
CDR3 length: 14
D gene: NA
J gene: TRBJ2-7
V gene: TRBV28
CDR3 protein: CASSEPGGSGEQYF
CDR3 DNA: TGTGCCAGCAGCGAGCCGGGGGGCTCGGGGGAGCAGTACTTC

clone size: few
CDR3 length: 12
D gene: NA
J gene: TRBJ2-7
V gene: TRBV7-8
CDR3 protein: CASGYSTYEQYF
CDR3 DNA: TGTGCCAGCGGTTACAGCACCTACGAGCAGTACTTC

clone size: NA
CDR3 length: 16
D gene: TRBD2
J gene: TRBJ2-2
V gene: TRBV13
CDR3 protein: CASSLGGLADTGELFF
CDR3 DNA: TGTGCCAGCAGCTTAGGAGGACTAGCGGACACCGGGGAGCTGTTTTTT

clone size: NA
CDR3 length: 11
D gene: NA
J gene: TRBJ2-7
V gene: TRBV7-6
CDR3 protein: CASSSVNEQYF
CDR3 DNA: TGTGCCAGCAGCTCAGTAAACGAGCAGTACTTC

clone size: once
CDR3 length: 14
D gene: NA
J gene: TRBJ2-7
V gene: TRBV28
CDR3 protein: CASSFSKPPYEQYF
CDR3 DNA: TGTGCCAGCAGTTTTTCGAAGCCACCTTACGAGCAGTACTTC

clone size: NA
CDR3 length: 14
D gene: TRBD1
J gene: TRBJ1-1
V gene: TRBV25-1
CDR3 protein: CASSGTGVLAEAFF
CDR3 DNA: TGTGCCAGCAGTGGGACAGGGGTGTTGGCTGAAGCTTTCTTT

clone size: NA
CDR3 length: 14
D gene: TRBD2
J gene: TRBJ2-3
V gene: TRBV6-5
CDR3 protein: CASRTSGGTDTQYF
CDR3 DNA: TGTGCCAGCAGAACTAGCGGAGGCACAGATACGCAGTATTTT

clone size: few
CDR3 length: 14
D gene: NA
J gene: TRBJ1-2
V gene: TRBV10-3
CDR3 protein: CAISPGHGFYGYTF
CDR3 DNA: TGTGCCATCAGTCCGGGACACGGGTTTTATGGCTACACCTTC

clone size: few
CDR3 length: 14
D gene: TRBD1
J gene: TRBJ1-5
V gene: TRBV6-5
CDR3 protein: CASSRDRGNQPQHF
CDR3 DNA: TGTGCCAGCAGCCGGGACAGGGGCAATCAGCCCCAGCATTTT

clone size: NA
CDR3 length: 11
D gene: NA
J gene: TRBJ2-3
V gene: TRBV30
CDR3 protein: CAWAYTDTQYF
CDR3 DNA: TGTGCCTGGGCCTACACAGATACGCAGTATTTT

clone size: NA
CDR3 length: 14
D gene: NA
J gene: TRBJ1-2
V gene: TRBV15
CDR3 protein: CATSRDAGAHGYTF
CDR3 DNA: TGTGCCACCAGCAGAGATGCGGGGGCGCATGGCTACACCTTC